This T cell receptor (beta chain) is from a study of shared clonotypes between healthy human individuals. The wider study: Three CD4 naive, three CD4 memory, two CD8 naive and one CD8 memory plate were used per donor. General study results and limits: Although depth was large, rarefaction showed that sequencing of the sorted subsets was incomplete.

A word on this clone: The antigen is not known.

The CDR3 consists of 17 residues. Germline assignment: CDR1 MDHEN and CDR2 SYDVKM. V lost 2 bases and J lost 0; bases outside the gene matches: 4. Sorted-subset replicate PCRs used 150 to 200 ng DNA, some 33,000 T cell genomes. Method: immunoSEQ multiplex PCR; TCRdb's copy keeps in-frame clones and lacks some. The sample has fewer than 2.5 million clones, 93% seen once. The chain employs TRBV28 and TRBJ2-1, with 10 bases that match TRBD2. The receptor comes from a man in his late teens or twenties in good health. Some clones in this sample may be carry-over from other donors' samples. Sequences were obtained from naive CD4+ T cells from PBMCs. Indicated subset: CD45RA+ positively selected. CDR3 amino acids: CASSLVAGGPSYNEQFF. CDR3 sequence (DNA): TGTGCCAGCAGTTTAGTAGCGGGAGGTCCCTCCTACAATGAGCAGTTCTTC.